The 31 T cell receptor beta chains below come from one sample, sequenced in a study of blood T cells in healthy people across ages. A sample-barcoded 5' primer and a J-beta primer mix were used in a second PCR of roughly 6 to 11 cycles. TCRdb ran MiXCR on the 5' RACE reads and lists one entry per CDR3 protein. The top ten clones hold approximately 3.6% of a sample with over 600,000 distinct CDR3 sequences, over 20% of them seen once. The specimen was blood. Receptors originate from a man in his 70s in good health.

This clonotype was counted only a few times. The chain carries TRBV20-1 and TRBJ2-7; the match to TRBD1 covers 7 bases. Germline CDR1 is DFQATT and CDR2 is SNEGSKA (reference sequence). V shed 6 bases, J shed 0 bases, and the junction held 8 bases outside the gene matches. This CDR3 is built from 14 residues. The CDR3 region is CSAADRMSSYEQYF. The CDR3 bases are TGCAGTGCCGCGGACAGGATGAGCTCCTACGAGCAGTACTTC.

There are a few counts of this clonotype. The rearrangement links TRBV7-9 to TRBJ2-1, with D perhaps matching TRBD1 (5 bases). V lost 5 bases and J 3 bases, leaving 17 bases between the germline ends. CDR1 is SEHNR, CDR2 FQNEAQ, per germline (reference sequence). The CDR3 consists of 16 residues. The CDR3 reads CASSPGHLGDYNEQFF. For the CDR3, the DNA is TGTGCCAGCAGCCCAGGACATTTAGGGGACTACAATGAGCAGTTCTTC.

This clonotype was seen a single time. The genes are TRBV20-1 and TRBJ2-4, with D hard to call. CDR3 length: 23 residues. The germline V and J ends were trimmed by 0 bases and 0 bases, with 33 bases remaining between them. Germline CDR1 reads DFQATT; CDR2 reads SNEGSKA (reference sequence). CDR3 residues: CSARDRIDRRRDPVDVAKNIQYF. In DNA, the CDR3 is TGCAGTGCTAGAGATCGAATAGATCGGAGAAGGGATCCCGTCGATGTAGCCAAAAACATTCAGTACTTC.

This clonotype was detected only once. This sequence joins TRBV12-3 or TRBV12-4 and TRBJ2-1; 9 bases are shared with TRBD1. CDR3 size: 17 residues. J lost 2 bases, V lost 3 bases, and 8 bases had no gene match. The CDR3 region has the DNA TGTGCCAGCAGTTTTGGGACCCGACAGGGGGCCTACAATGAGCAGTTCTTC. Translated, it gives CASSFGTRQGAYNEQFF.

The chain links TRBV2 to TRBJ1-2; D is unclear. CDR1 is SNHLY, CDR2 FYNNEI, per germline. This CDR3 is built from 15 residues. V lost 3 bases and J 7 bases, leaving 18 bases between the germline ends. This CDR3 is CASSDGPQGSFGYTF. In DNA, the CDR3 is TGTGCCAGCAGTGATGGGCCCCAAGGGTCCTTTGGCTACACCTTC.

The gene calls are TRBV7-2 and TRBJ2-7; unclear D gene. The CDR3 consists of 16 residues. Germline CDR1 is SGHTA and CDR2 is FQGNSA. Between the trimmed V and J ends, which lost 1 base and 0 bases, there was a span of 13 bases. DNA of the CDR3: TGTGCCAGCAGCTTAGACTCCTTCAAAAGCTCCTACGAGCAGTACTTC. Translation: CASSLDSFKSSYEQYF.

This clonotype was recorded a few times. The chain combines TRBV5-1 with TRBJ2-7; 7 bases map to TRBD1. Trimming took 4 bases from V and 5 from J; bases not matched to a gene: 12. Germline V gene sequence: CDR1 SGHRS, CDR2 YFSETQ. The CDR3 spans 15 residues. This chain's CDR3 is CASSPLTGPQDEQYF. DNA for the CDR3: TGCGCCAGCAGCCCCCTGACAGGGCCCCAGGACGAGCAGTACTTC.

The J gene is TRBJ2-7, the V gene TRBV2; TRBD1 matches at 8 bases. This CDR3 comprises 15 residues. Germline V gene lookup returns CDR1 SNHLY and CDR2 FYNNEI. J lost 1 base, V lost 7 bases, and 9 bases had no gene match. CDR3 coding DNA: TGTGCCAGCAACGAGGGACAGGTATCTTCCTACGAGCAGTACTTC. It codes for CASNEGQVSSYEQYF.

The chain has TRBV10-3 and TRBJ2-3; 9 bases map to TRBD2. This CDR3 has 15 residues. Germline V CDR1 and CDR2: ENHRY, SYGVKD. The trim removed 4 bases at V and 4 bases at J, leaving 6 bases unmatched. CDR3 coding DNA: TGTGCCATCAGTGGTAGTAGCGGGAGCGCAGATACGCAGTATTTT. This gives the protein CAISGSSGSADTQYF.

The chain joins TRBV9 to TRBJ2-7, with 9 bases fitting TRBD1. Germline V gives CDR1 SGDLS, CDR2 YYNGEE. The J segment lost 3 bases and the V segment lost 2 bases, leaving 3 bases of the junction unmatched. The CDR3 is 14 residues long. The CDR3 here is CASSVGQGGYEQYF. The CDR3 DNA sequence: TGTGCCAGCAGCGTGGGACAGGGAGGCTACGAGCAGTACTTC.

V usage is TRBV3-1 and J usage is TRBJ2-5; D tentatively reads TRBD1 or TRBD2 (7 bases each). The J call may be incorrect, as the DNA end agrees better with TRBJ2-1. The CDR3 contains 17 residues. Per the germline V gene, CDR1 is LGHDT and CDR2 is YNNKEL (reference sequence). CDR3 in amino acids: CASSPQGGRQGLKEQFF. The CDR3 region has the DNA TGTGCCAGCAGCCCCCAGGGGGGGAGGCAGGGATTGAAGGAGCAGTTCTTC.

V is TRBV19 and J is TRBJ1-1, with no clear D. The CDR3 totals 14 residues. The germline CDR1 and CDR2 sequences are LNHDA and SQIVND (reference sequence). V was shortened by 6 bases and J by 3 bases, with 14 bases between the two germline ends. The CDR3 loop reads CASSPSVGDTEAFF. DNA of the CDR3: TGTGCCAGTAGCCCATCGGTCGGGGACACTGAAGCTTTCTTT.

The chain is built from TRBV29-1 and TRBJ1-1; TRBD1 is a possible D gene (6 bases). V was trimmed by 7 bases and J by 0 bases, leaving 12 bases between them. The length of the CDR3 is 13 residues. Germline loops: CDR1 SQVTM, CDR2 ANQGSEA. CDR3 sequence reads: CSAQDSLNTEAFF. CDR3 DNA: TGCAGCGCCCAGGACAGCCTGAACACTGAAGCTTTCTTT.

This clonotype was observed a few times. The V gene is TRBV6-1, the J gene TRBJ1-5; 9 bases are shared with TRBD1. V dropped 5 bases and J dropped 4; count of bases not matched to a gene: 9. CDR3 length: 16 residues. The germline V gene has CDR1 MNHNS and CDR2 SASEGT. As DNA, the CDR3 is TGTGCCAGCAGTCAACGGACAGGGGCCGAGAATCAGCCCCAGCATTTT. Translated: CASSQRTGAENQPQHF.

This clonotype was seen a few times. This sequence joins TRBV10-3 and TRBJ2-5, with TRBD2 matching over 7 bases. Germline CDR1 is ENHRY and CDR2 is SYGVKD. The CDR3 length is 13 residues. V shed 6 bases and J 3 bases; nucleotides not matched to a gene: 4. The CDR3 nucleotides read TGTGCCATCAGCGCCGGGACTAAAGAGACCCAGTACTTC. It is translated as CAISAGTKETQYF.

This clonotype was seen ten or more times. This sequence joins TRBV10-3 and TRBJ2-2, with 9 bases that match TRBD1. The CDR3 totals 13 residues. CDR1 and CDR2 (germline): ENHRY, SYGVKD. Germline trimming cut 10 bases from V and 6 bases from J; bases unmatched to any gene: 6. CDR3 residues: CATRDRDPGELFF. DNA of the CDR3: TGTGCCACGCGGGACAGGGACCCCGGGGAGCTGTTTTTT.

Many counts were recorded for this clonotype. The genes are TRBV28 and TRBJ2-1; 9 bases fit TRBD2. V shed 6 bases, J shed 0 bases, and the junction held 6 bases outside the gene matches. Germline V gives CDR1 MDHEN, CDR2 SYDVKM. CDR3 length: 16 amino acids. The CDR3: CASRLAGATSYNEQFF. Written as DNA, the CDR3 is TGTGCCAGCAGATTAGCGGGAGCGACCTCCTACAATGAGCAGTTCTTC.

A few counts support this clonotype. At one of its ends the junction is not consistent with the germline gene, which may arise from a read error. The CDR3 spells CAGSELTREHQPQHF. The CDR3 DNA reads as TGTGCCGGCAGTGAATTGACGAGGGAGCATCAGCCCCAGCATTTT. V is TRBV6-1 and J is TRBJ1-5; no firm D call. This CDR3 comprises 15 residues. Per germline, CDR1 MNHNS and CDR2 SASEGT.

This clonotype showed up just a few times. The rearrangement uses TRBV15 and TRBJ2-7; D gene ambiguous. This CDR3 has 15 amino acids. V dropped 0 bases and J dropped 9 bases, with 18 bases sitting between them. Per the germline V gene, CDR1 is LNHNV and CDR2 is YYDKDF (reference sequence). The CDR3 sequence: CATSRDFATVPGQYF. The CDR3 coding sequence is TGTGCCACCAGCAGAGATTTCGCCACGGTCCCAGGGCAGTACTTC. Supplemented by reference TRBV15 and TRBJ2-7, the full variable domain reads DAMVIQNPRYQVTQFGKPVTLSCSQTLNHNVMYWYQQKSSQAPKLLFHYYDKDFNNEADTPDNFQSRRPNTSFCFLDIRSPGLGDTAMYLCATSRDFATVPGQYFGPGTRLTVT.

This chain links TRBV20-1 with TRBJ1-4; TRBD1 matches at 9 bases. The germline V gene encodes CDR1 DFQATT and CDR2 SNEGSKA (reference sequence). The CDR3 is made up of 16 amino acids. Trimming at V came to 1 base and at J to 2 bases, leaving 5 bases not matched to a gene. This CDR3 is CSARVTGGPTNEKLFF. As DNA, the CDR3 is TGCAGTGCTAGAGTGACAGGGGGTCCCACTAATGAAAAACTGTTTTTT.

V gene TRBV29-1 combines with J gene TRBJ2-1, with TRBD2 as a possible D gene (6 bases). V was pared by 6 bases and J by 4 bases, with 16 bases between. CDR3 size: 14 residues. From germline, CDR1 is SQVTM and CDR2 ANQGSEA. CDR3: CSVTRGGIYNEQFF. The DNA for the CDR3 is TGCAGCGTGACCCGGGGCGGGATTTACAATGAGCAGTTCTTC.

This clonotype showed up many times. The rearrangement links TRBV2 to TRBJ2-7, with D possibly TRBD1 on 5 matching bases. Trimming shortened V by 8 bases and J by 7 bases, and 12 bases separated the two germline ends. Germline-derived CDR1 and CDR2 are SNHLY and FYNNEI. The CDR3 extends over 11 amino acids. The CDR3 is CASGQGYEQYF. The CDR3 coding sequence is TGTGCCAGCGGCCAGGGTTATGAGCAGTACTTC.

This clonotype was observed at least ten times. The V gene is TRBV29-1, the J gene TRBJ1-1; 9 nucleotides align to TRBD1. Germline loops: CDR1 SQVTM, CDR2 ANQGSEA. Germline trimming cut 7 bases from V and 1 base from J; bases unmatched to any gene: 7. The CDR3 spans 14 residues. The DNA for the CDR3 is TGCAGCGCCAGGACAGGGGTGGGGAACACTGAAGCTTTCTTT. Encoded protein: CSARTGVGNTEAFF.

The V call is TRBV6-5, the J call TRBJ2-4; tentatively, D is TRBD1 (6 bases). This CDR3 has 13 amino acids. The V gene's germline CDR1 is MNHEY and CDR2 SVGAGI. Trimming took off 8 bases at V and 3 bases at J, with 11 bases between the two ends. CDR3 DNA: TGTGCCAGCCTGGACAGCTACAAAAACATTCAGTACTTC. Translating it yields CASLDSYKNIQYF.

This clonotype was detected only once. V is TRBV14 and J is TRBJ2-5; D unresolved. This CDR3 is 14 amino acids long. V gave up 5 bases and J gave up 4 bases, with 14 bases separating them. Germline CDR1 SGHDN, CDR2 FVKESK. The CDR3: CASSFSSRRETQYF. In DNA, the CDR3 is TGTGCCAGCAGCTTTTCAAGCCGGCGAGAGACCCAGTACTTC.

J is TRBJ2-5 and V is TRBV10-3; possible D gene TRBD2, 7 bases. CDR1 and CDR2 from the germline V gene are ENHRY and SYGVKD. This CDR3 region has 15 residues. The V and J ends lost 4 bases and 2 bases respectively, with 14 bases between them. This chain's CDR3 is CAISGARGGQETQYF. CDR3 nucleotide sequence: TGTGCCATCAGTGGGGCGAGGGGGGGGCAAGAGACCCAGTACTTC.

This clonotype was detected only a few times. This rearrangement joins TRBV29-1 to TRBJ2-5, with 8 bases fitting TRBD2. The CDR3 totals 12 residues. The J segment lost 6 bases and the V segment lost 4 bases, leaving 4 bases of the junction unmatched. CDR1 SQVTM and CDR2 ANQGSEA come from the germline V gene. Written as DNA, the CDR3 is TGCAGCGTTGCGGGAGGGGGGAAGACCCAGTACTTC. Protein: CSVAGGGKTQYF.

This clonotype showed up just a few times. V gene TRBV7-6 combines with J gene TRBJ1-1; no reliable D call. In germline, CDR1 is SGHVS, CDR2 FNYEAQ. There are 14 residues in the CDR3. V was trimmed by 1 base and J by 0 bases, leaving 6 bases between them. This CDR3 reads CASSLEQMNTEAFF. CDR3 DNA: TGTGCCAGCAGCTTAGAGCAGATGAACACTGAAGCTTTCTTT.

In nucleotides, the CDR3 is TGCGCCAGCAGCCAAGATCGGACAGAAGTCTCAACTAATGAAAAACTGTTTTTT. This translates into CASSQDRTEVSTNEKLFF. The chain joins TRBV4-1 to TRBJ1-4, with D tentatively TRBD1 (6 bases). Germline assignment: CDR1 MGHRA and CDR2 YSYEKL. There are 18 residues in the CDR3. V lost 0 bases, J lost 0 bases, and 14 bases lay in between.

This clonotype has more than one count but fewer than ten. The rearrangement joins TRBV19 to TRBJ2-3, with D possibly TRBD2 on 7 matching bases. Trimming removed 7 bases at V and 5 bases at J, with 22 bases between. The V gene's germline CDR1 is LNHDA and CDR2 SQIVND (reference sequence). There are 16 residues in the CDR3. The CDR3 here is CASNAPRGQGRDTQYF. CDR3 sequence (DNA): TGTGCCAGTAATGCCCCGCGGGGGCAGGGGAGAGATACGCAGTATTTT. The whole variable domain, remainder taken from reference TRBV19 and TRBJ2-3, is DGGITQSPKYLFRKEGQNVTLSCEQNLNHDAMYWYRQDPGQGLRLIYYSQIVNDFQKGDIAEGYSVSREKKESFPLTVTSAQKNPTAFYLCASNAPRGQGRDTQYFGPGTRLTVL.

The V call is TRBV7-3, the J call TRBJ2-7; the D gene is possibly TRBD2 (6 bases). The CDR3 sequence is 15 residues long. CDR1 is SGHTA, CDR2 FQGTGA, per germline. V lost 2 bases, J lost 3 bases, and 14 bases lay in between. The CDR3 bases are TGTGCCAGCAGCTTACTGTCGGGAGACAGCTACGAGCAGTACTTC. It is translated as CASSLLSGDSYEQYF.